The rows below give T cell receptor beta chains drawn from one sample of a study of blood T cell repertoires in COVID-19. Using immunoSEQ multiplex PCR, the repertoire was profiled, and TCRdb retains in-frame clones only, with some absent. The sample records 34,000 or so clones, around nine tenths being singletons. The sample comprised peripheral blood. These receptors originate from a man in his 60s with active COVID-19. CDR3s include the opening cysteine and the closing phenylalanine or tryptophan. Each record gives: clone size, J gene, D gene, V gene, CDR3 DNA, CDR3 protein. A D gene is named only where the DNA matches it firmly. Not every row has a clone size; where given, it reads once, few, many or a size class.

NA	TRBJ2-2	NA	TRBV27	TGTGCCAGCAGTCCCACTGGCGGGGAGCTGTTTTTT	CASSPTGGELFF
NA	TRBJ2-7	NA	TRBV5-1	TGCGCCAGTAGAGACTCCGACTACGAGCAGTACTTC	CASRDSDYEQYF
NA	TRBJ1-1	NA	TRBV5-1	TGCGCCAGCAGAGACAGTTTGAACACTGAAGCTTTCTTT	CASRDSLNTEAFF
NA	TRBJ2-7	NA	TRBV29-1	TGCAGCGTTGAAGGCATGGGAGGTTACGAGCAGTACTTC	CSVEGMGGYEQYF
few	TRBJ1-1	NA	TRBV2	TGTGCCAGCAGTGAACGGGGGGGGAACACTGAAGCTTTCTTT	CASSERGGNTEAFF
NA	TRBJ1-1	TRBD1	TRBV2	TGTGCCAGCAGTGATTCGCTGACAGGGGGCTTCGCTGAAGCTTTCTTT	CASSDSLTGGFAEAFF
NA	TRBJ2-7	TRBD1	TRBV18	TGTGCCAGCTCACCACCGGACAGGTTACCCTACGAGCAGTACTTC	CASSPPDRLPYEQYF
NA	TRBJ2-7	NA	TRBV12-3/TRBV12-4	TGTGCCAGCAGCCACACCATCTACGAGCAGTACTTC	CASSHTIYEQYF
NA	TRBJ2-7	TRBD2	TRBV27	TGTGCCAGCAGCCGAGGGACTAGCGTGACCTACGAGCAGTACTTC	CASSRGTSVTYEQYF
NA	TRBJ2-3	NA	TRBV27	TGTGCCAGCAGCCTATCCCCAAAGCTTAATACGCAGTATTTT	CASSLSPKLNTQYF
NA	TRBJ2-5	TRBD2	TRBV19	TGTGCCAGTAGTCCCCGCGGAGCGGGGACCCAAGAGACCCAGTACTTC	CASSPRGAGTQETQYF
once	TRBJ2-7	TRBD1	TRBV3-1/TRBV3-2	TGTGCCAGCAGCCAAAGGGCCGGACAGGGGGTCGGGGAGCAGTACTTC	CASSQRAGQGVGEQYF
NA	TRBJ1-5	TRBD1	TRBV2	TGTGCCTCCGGGACAGGGGAAATGGGCAATCAGCCCCAGCATTTT	CASGTGEMGNQPQHF